The source of this T cell receptor (beta chain) is a study of PD-1 blockade in classical Hodgkin lymphoma. Points from the study as a whole: Patients excluded were those beginning nivolumab under 1 year after ASCT. Prior to therapy, complete responders displayed diversity much like that of newly diagnosed patients.

There are a few counts of this clone. Its antigen is unknown. With no exception, relapse followed autologous stem cell transplantation in all patients, and brentuximab vedotin exposure varied. Best overall response was complete response, partial response or progressive disease in these relapsed/refractory classical Hodgkin lymphoma patients. The assay was immunoSEQ multiplex PCR, and TCRdb's table has in-frame clones only and misses some. The sample consists of around 40,000 clones, over 75% of them appearing once. The ends were cut back, 7 bases at V and 7 bases at J, with 19 bases in the middle. This CDR3 comprises 15 residues. Per the germline V gene, CDR1 is MNHEY and CDR2 is SVGAGI.

V and J are TRBV6-5 and TRBJ1-4, with D possibly matching TRBD1 (5 bases). The specimen comprised peripheral blood mononuclear cells (PBMCs), sampled at baseline. The receptor was isolated from a human donor with classical Hodgkin lymphoma. CDR3: CASTKAPGRVEKLFF. The CDR3 DNA sequence: TGTGCCAGCACCAAAGCCCCAGGGAGGGTTGAAAAACTGTTTTTT.